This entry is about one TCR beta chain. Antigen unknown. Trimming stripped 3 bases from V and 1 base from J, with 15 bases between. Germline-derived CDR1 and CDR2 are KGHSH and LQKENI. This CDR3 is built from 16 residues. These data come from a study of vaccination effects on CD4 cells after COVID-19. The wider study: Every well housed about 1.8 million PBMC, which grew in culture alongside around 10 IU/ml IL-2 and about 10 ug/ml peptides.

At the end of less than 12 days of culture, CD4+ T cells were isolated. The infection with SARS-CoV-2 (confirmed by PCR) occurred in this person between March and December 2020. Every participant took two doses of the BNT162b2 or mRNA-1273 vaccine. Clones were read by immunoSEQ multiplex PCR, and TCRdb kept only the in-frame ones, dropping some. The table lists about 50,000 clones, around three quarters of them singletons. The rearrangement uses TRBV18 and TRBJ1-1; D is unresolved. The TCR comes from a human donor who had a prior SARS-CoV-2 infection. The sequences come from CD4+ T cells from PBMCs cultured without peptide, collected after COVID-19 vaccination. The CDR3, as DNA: TGTGCCAGCTCACCTCGGGAGTTCCGTTCGAACACTGAAGCTTTCTTT. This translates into CASSPREFRSNTEAFF.